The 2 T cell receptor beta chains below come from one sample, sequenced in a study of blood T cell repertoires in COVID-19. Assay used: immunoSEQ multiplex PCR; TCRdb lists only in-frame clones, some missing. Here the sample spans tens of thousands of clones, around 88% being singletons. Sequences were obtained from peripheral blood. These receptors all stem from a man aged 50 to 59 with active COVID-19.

The CDR3 DNA sequence: TGTGCCATCGGAGTACCAGGGGAGCGCACTGAAGCTTTCTTT. This sequence encodes CAIGVPGERTEAFF. The genes are TRBV10-3 and TRBJ1-1; D is possibly TRBD1 (6 bases). The CDR3 runs to 14 residues. Germline V gene lookup returns CDR1 ENHRY and CDR2 SYGVKD. Trimming took 8 bases from V and 4 from J, leaving 17 bases between them.

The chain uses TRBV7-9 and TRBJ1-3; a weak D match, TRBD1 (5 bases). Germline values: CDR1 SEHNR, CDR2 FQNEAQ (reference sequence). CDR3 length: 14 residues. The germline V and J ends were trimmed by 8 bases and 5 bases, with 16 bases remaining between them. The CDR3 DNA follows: TGTGCCAGCGGGGAAGACAGATCTAGAAACACCATATATTTT. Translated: CASGEDRSRNTIYF.